The clone carrying this T cell receptor (beta chain) was seen a single time. Its specificity is unknown. Trimming removed 3 bases from V and 2 bases from J; junction bases left unmatched: 1. CDR1 and CDR2 (germline): LGHNA, YNFKEQ. This CDR3 has 16 amino acids. The source of the sample is a study of shared clonotypes between healthy human individuals. Study-level background: The people who gave samples were a couple of women and three men aged 18 to 49. Study results and caveats: Despite large depth, rarefaction showed incomplete sorted-subset sequencing.

The data were produced by immunoSEQ multiplex PCR, yet TCRdb's version contains in-frame clones alone and is incomplete. There are fewer than 850,000 clones in the sample; 72% occur only once, and 1.8% lies in the top ten. This receptor was obtained from a woman aged 25 to 39 in good health. The chain carries TRBV4-2 and TRBJ2-1; 13 bases match TRBD2. Specimen: memory CD4+ T cells sorted from blood. Subset: CD45RA-negative fraction. CDR3 sequence reads: CASSHGLAGAYNEQFF. The CDR3 region has the DNA TGTGCCAGCAGCCATGGACTAGCGGGGGCCTACAATGAGCAGTTCTTC.